These 10 T cell receptor beta chains originate from one sample sequenced in a study of molecular identifiers for immune sequencing clone quantification. TCRdb re-called the PCR reads with MiXCR, one entry per CDR3 protein. The sample contains around 460,000 distinct CDR3 sequences, around 23% of which appear only once. The sample was naive CD8+ T cells from blood, with Jurkat cell RNA spiked in. The subset denotes: FACS-sorted CD8+CD4-CCR7+CD45RA+ naive T cells. Source of these receptors: a human donor in good health. Some libraries in this study had Jurkat cell RNA spiked in.

V is TRBV7-4 and J is TRBJ1-5; D unclear. CDR3 length equals 14 residues. Germline V CDR1 and CDR2: SGHVT, SQSDAQ. The V and J ends lost 2 bases and 9 bases respectively, with 14 bases between them. The CDR3 nucleotides read TGTGCCAGCAGCTTAAGATGCACTCACGGGCCCCAGCATTTT. Amino acids: CASSLRCTHGPQHF.

The V call is TRBV20-1, the J call TRBJ2-7; D is possibly TRBD1 (6 bases). In germline, CDR1 is DFQATT, CDR2 SNEGSKA (reference sequence). Trimming stripped 4 bases from V and 4 bases from J, with 11 bases between. The CDR3 spans 12 residues. This CDR3 reads CSAKGDGYEQYF. DNA of the CDR3: TGCAGTGCTAAGGGGGACGGGTACGAGCAGTACTTC.

The table lists this clonotype with a few counts. A clone one base away is much larger, so this may be a read error. The chain uses TRBV13 and TRBJ2-5, with a possible D match to TRBD2 (5 bases). The CDR3 runs to 13 residues. Germline V gene lookup returns CDR1 PRHDT and CDR2 FYEKMQ (reference sequence). CDR3 residues: CASSHGGQEAQYF. Written as DNA, the CDR3 is TGTGCCAGCAGCCACGGAGGCCAAGAGGCCCAGTACTTC.

This clonotype was detected only once. J is TRBJ2-1 and V is TRBV27, with D perhaps TRBD1 or TRBD2 (5 bases each). The germline gives CDR1 MNHEY, CDR2 SMNVEV (reference sequence). The length of the CDR3 is 13 residues. V was cut by 3 bases and J by 7 bases, with 10 bases left in between. The CDR3 reads CASSFFRENEQFF. The CDR3 DNA is TGTGCCAGCAGTTTTTTCAGGGAGAATGAGCAGTTCTTC.

A few counts support this clonotype. This chain joins TRBV19 and TRBJ2-2; D is ambiguous. This CDR3 has 16 amino acids. Germline values: CDR1 LNHDA, CDR2 SQIVND (reference sequence). V lost 0 bases and J 0 bases, leaving 8 bases between the germline ends. The CDR3 here is CASSIDPTTNTGELFF. CDR3 DNA: TGTGCCAGTAGTATAGATCCCACTACGAACACCGGGGAGCTGTTTTTT. The entire variable domain, with the rest obtained from reference TRBV19 and TRBJ2-2, is as follows: DGGITQSPKYLFRKEGQNVTLSCEQNLNHDAMYWYRQDPGQGLRLIYYSQIVNDFQKGDIAEGYSVSREKKESFPLTVTSAQKNPTAFYLCASSIDPTTNTGELFFGEGSRLTVL.

The rearrangement uses TRBV2 and TRBJ2-1; D call uncertain. Trimming left V 7 bases short and J 9 bases short, with 10 bases between. CDR1 and CDR2 from the germline V gene are SNHLY and FYNNEI. CDR3 size: 11 residues. The CDR3 spells CASNVAREQFF. The CDR3 coding sequence is TGTGCCAGCAACGTAGCCCGTGAGCAGTTCTTC.

This clonotype appeared a few times. V and J are TRBV7-3 and TRBJ2-3; D possibly corresponds to TRBD1 (6 bases). The CDR3 is made up of 18 amino acids. Germline loops: CDR1 SGHTA, CDR2 FQGTGA. Trimming left V 5 bases short and J 5 bases short, with 26 bases between. DNA for the CDR3: TGTGCCAGCAGCCTTCCTCCTGAAGGGGGACATGCTGTAGATACGCAGTATTTT. Translation gives CASSLPPEGGHAVDTQYF.

The rearrangement uses TRBV7-9 and TRBJ1-6; 10 nucleotides agree with TRBD1. Trimming took 4 bases from V and 7 from J; bases not matched to a gene: 1. The CDR3 is made up of 14 amino acids. The germline V gene has CDR1 SEHNR and CDR2 FQNEAQ (reference sequence). The CDR3: CASSSGQGNSPLHF. The CDR3 bases are TGTGCCAGCAGCTCGGGACAGGGGAATTCACCCCTCCACTTT.

This clonotype was detected a few times. The rearrangement joins TRBV5-1 to TRBJ2-5; D is ambiguous. Trimming removed 0 bases at V and 7 bases at J, with 16 bases between. Looked up from germline, CDR1 is SGHRS and CDR2 is YFSETQ. The CDR3 sequence is 15 residues long. CDR3: CASSLDWQADGTQYF. The CDR3 DNA sequence: TGCGCCAGCAGCTTGGACTGGCAGGCGGACGGGACCCAGTACTTC. Based on the CDR3 plus reference TRBV5-1 and TRBJ2-5, the full variable domain is KAGVTQTPRYLIKTRGQQVTLSCSPISGHRSVSWYQQTPGQGLQFLFEYFSETQRNKGNFPGRFSGRQFSNSRSEMNVSTLELGDSALYLCASSLDWQADGTQYFGPGTRLLVL.

This clonotype came up many times. The chain combines TRBV7-7 with TRBJ2-3; D uncertain. Germline V gene data show CDR1 as SSHAT and CDR2 as FNYEAQ (reference sequence). Between the trimmed V and J ends, which lost 4 bases and 2 bases, there was a span of 10 bases. The CDR3 is 14 amino acids. CDR3 sequence (DNA): TGTGCCAGCAGCTCAGACCGGCACACAGATACGCAGTATTTT. As protein: CASSSDRHTDTQYF.